In this sample, the clone carrying this T cell receptor beta chain turned up many times. The entry originates in a study of blood T cells in healthy people across ages. This CDR3 region has 14 residues. V was clipped by 0 bases and J by 8 bases, with 8 bases between them. CDR1 and CDR2 (germline): LGHNA, YSLEER. A second PCR of roughly 7 to 11 cycles used a sample-barcoded 5' primer and a J-beta primer mix. TCRdb reprocessed the 5' RACE reads via MiXCR and lists one record per CDR3 protein. The table shows roughly 800,000 distinct CDR3 sequences, with 58% occurring only once. The sample consisted of blood. This receptor was obtained from a man aged 25-40 years in good health. The gene calls are TRBV4-3 and TRBJ2-6; TRBD1 is a possible D gene (5 bases). Here the CDR3 DNA reads TGCGCCAGCAGCCAAGACAGGGTAACCAACGTCCTGACTTTC. Translation: CASSQDRVTNVLTF.